These 11 T cell receptor beta chains were sequenced from one sample in a study of blood T cell repertoires in COVID-19. Profiled with immunoSEQ multiplex PCR; TCRdb holds only in-frame clones, not every one. Of 60,000 to 70,000 clones listed, approximately 87% are singletons. The specimen sequenced was peripheral blood. The receptor source for this set is a man aged 50 or older with active COVID-19.

The V call is TRBV18, the J call TRBJ2-1, with 7 bases aligning to TRBD2. The V gene end was trimmed by 5 bases and the J gene end by 9 bases; junction bases not matched to a gene: 7. The germline V gene encodes CDR1 KGHSH and CDR2 LQKENI. This CDR3 has 13 residues. CDR3 in DNA: TGTGCCAGCTCAGGCGGACTAGGCGCTGAGCAGTTCTTC. This sequence encodes CASSGGLGAEQFF.

This rearrangement joins TRBV2 to TRBJ2-7, with 11 positions matching TRBD2. This CDR3 has 14 residues. V dropped 5 bases and J dropped 4; count of bases not matched to a gene: 4. CDR1 is SNHLY, CDR2 FYNNEI, per germline. The CDR3 coding sequence is TGTGCCAGCAGTTTACTAGCGGGGGTATACGAGCAGTACTTC. This codes for CASSLLAGVYEQYF.

V and J are TRBV5-4 and TRBJ2-5, with D uncertain. Germline lookup yields CDR1 SGHNT and CDR2 YYREEE (reference sequence). The CDR3 has 13 amino acids. V was cut by 3 bases and J by 1 base, with 7 bases left in between. CDR3 sequence reads: CASSYNSQETQYF. The CDR3 nucleotides are TGTGCCAGCAGCTATAACAGCCAAGAGACCCAGTACTTC.

The V gene is TRBV28, the J gene TRBJ2-7; D unresolved. This CDR3 is 13 amino acids long. Germline-derived CDR1 and CDR2 are MDHEN and SYDVKM. Trimming cost V 2 bases and J 7 bases, with 12 bases left between them. This CDR3 is CASSLASAWEQYF. The CDR3 DNA reads as TGTGCCAGCAGTTTAGCATCAGCGTGGGAGCAGTACTTC.

This chain links TRBV6-2 or TRBV6-3 with TRBJ1-1, with 11 bases aligning to TRBD1. Per the germline V gene, CDR1 is MNHEY and CDR2 is SVGEGT. The CDR3 covers 18 residues. V dropped 6 bases and J dropped 0; count of bases not matched to a gene: 12. The CDR3 DNA is TGTGCCAGCAGCTCCTTCCCGGGACAGGGGGGAATGAACACTGAAGCTTTCTTT. This encodes CASSSFPGQGGMNTEAFF.

The chain joins TRBV7-2 to TRBJ2-3, with TRBD1 matching 9 bases. J gave up 0 bases and V 5 bases, and 6 bases lay outside the gene matches. The CDR3 is made up of 16 amino acids. Germline V gene sequence: CDR1 SGHTA, CDR2 FQGNSA. CDR3 region: CASSLRQGGSTDTQYF. The CDR3, as DNA: TGTGCCAGCAGCCTTCGACAGGGGGGGAGCACAGATACGCAGTATTTT.

The CDR3 reads CASNIQGAGEQFF. The CDR3 DNA reads TGTGCCAGCAACATCCAGGGGGCGGGGGAGCAGTTCTTC. J is TRBJ2-1 and V is TRBV6-5; 8 nucleotides match TRBD1. V lost 7 bases and J lost 10; bases outside the gene matches: 9. The V gene's germline CDR1 is MNHEY and CDR2 SVGAGI. This CDR3 has 13 amino acids.

This chain connects TRBV4-1 to TRBJ2-7, with 9 bases matching TRBD2. The germline V gene has CDR1 MGHRA and CDR2 YSYEKL. The J segment lost 2 bases and the V segment lost 2 bases, leaving 13 bases of the junction unmatched. This CDR3 has 18 amino acids. Written as DNA, the CDR3 is TGCGCCAGCAGCCAACCCGGGACTAGCTTGATGAGGCCCTACGAGCAGTACTTC. Its protein product is CASSQPGTSLMRPYEQYF.

The chain couples TRBV19 to TRBJ2-2; 14 nucleotides match TRBD2. This CDR3 is 18 amino acids long. CDR1 and CDR2 from the germline V gene are LNHDA and SQIVND (reference sequence). Trimming removed 5 bases from V and 1 base from J; junction bases left unmatched: 6. CDR3: CASSFGLAGGWNTGELFF. DNA of the CDR3: TGTGCCAGTAGTTTCGGACTAGCGGGAGGCTGGAACACCGGGGAGCTGTTTTTT.

This chain links TRBV6-6 with TRBJ2-4, with a weak D call TRBD1 (5 bases). Germline CDR1 and CDR2: MNHNY and SVGAGI (reference sequence). This CDR3 is built from 15 residues. The germline V and J ends were trimmed by 6 bases and 8 bases, with 20 bases remaining between them. The CDR3 region has the DNA TGTGCCAGCAGAAATACAGGACCTGGGCAATACATTCAGTACTTC. It encodes CASRNTGPGQYIQYF.

The chain employs TRBV7-2 and TRBJ2-3; possible D gene TRBD1, 7 bases. The CDR3 consists of 14 residues. CDR1 SGHTA and CDR2 FQGNSA come from the germline V gene. V was pared by 1 base and J by 6 bases, with 11 bases between. The CDR3 loop reads CASSLGPGGDTQYF. The CDR3, as DNA: TGTGCCAGCAGCTTAGGGCCAGGGGGGGATACGCAGTATTTT.